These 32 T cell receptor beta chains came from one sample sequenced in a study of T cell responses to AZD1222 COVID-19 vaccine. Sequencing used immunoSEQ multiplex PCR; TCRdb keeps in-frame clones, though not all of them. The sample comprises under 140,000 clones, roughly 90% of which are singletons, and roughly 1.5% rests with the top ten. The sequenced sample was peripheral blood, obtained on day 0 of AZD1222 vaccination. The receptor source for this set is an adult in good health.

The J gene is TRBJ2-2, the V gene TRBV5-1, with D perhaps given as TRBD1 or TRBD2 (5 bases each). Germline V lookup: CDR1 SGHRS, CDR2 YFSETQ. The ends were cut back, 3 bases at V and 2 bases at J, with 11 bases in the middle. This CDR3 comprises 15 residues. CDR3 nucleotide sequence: TGCGCCAGCAGCTGGGGACCGAAAAACACCGGGGAGCTGTTTTTT. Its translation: CASSWGPKNTGELFF.

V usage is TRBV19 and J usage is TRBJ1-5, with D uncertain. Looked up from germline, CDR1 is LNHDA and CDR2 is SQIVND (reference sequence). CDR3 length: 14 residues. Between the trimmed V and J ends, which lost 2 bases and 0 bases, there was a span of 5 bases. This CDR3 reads CASSISSSNQPQHF. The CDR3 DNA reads TGTGCCAGTAGTATAAGTAGTAGCAATCAGCCCCAGCATTTT.

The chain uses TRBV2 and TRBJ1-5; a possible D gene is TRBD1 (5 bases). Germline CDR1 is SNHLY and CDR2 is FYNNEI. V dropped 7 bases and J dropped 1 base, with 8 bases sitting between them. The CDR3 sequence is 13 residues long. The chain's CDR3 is CASKAGSNQPQHF. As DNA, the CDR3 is TGTGCCAGCAAAGCAGGGAGCAATCAGCCCCAGCATTTT.

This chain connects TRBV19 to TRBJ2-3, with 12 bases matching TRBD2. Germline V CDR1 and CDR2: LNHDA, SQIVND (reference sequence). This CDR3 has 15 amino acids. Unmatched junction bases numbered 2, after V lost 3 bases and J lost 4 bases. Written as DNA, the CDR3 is TGTGCCAGTAGTATCCCTAGCGGGGGGGCAGATACGCAGTATTTT. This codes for CASSIPSGGADTQYF. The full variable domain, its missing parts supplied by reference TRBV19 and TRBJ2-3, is DGGITQSPKYLFRKEGQNVTLSCEQNLNHDAMYWYRQDPGQGLRLIYYSQIVNDFQKGDIAEGYSVSREKKESFPLTVTSAQKNPTAFYLCASSIPSGGADTQYFGPGTRLTVL.

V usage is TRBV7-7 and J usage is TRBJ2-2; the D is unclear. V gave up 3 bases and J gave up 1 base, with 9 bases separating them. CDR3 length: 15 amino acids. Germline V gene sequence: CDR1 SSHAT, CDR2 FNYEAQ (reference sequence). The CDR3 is CASSFHSQNTGELFF. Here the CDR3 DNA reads TGTGCCAGCAGCTTCCACAGTCAGAACACCGGGGAGCTGTTTTTT.

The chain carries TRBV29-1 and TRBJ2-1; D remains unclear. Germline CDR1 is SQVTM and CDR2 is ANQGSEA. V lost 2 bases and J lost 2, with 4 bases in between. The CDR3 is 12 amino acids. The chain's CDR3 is CSVELPYNEQFF. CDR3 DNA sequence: TGCAGCGTTGAACTGCCCTACAATGAGCAGTTCTTC.

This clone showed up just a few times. The CDR3 here is CASSPTGGTSPLHF. The CDR3 DNA follows: TGTGCCAGTAGTCCGACAGGGGGGACCTCACCCCTCCACTTT. The chain links TRBV19 to TRBJ1-6; 9 bases are a match to TRBD1. J was trimmed by 10 bases and V by 5 bases; bases with no gene match: 6. This CDR3 is 14 amino acids long. Germline CDR1 reads LNHDA; CDR2 reads SQIVND (reference sequence).

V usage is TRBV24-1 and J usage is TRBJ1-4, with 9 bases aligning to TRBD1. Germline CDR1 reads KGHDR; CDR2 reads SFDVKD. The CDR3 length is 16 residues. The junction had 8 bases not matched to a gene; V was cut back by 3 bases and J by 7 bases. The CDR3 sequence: CATSDPGQGRGEKLFF. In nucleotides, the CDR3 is TGTGCCACCAGTGATCCCGGACAGGGGCGCGGTGAAAAACTGTTTTTT.

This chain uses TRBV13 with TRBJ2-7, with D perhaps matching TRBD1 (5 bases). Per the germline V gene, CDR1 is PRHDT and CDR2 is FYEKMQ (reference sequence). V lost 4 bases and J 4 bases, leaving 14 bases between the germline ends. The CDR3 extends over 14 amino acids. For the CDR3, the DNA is TGTGCCAGCAGCTCCTGGCAGGGCGTGTACGAGCAGTACTTC. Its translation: CASSSWQGVYEQYF.

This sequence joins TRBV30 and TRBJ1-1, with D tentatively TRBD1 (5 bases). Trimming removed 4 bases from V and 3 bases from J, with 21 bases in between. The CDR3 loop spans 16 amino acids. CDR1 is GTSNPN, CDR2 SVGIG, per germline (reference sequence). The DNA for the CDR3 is TGTGCCTGGACCCCTTTGTCGGGCAGGGTTGACACTGAAGCTTTCTTT. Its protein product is CAWTPLSGRVDTEAFF. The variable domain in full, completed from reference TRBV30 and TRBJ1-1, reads SQTIHQWPATLVQPVGSPLSLECTVEGTSNPNLYWYRQAAGRGLQLLFYSVGIGQISSEVPQNLSASRPQDRQFILSSKKLLLSDSGFYLCAWTPLSGRVDTEAFFGQGTRLTVV.

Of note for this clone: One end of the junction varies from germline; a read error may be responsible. The CDR3 coding sequence is TGCGCCAGTGCCGGAGGGGGCAATCAGTCCCAGCATTTT. It codes for CASAGGGNQSQHF. This rearrangement joins TRBV10-2 to TRBJ1-5; 7 bases are a match to TRBD1. The CDR3 is 13 residues long. Germline CDR1 and CDR2: WSHSY and SAAADI.

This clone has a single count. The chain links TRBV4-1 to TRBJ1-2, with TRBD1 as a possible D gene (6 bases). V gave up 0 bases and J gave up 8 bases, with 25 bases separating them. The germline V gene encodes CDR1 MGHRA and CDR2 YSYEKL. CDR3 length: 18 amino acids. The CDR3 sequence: CASSQERMGRGGRGGYTF. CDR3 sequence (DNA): TGCGCCAGCAGCCAAGAGAGGATGGGAAGGGGGGGCCGAGGAGGCTACACCTTC.

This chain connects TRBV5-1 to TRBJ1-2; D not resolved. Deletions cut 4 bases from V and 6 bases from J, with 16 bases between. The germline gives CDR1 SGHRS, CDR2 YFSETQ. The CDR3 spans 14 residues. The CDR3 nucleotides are TGCGCCAGCAGCCGCGGACGCTCCTACGATGGCTACACCTTC. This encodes CASSRGRSYDGYTF. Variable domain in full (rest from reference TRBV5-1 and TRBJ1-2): KAGVTQTPRYLIKTRGQQVTLSCSPISGHRSVSWYQQTPGQGLQFLFEYFSETQRNKGNFPGRFSGRQFSNSRSEMNVSTLELGDSALYLCASSRGRSYDGYTFGSGTRLTVV.

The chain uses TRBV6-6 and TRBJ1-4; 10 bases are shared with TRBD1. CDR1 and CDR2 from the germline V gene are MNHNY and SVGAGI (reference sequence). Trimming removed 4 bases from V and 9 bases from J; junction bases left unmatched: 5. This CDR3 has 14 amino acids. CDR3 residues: CASSSGQGIQKLFF. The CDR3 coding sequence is TGTGCCAGCAGTTCGGGACAGGGGATTCAAAAACTGTTTTTT.

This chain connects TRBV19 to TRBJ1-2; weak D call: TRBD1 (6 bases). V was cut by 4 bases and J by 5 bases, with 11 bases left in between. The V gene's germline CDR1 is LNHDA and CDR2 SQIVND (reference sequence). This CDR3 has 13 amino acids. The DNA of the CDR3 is TGTGCCAGTAGTACAGGACAGAGATATGGCTACACCTTC. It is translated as CASSTGQRYGYTF. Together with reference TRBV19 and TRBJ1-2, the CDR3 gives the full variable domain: DGGITQSPKYLFRKEGQNVTLSCEQNLNHDAMYWYRQDPGQGLRLIYYSQIVNDFQKGDIAEGYSVSREKKESFPLTVTSAQKNPTAFYLCASSTGQRYGYTFGSGTRLTVV.

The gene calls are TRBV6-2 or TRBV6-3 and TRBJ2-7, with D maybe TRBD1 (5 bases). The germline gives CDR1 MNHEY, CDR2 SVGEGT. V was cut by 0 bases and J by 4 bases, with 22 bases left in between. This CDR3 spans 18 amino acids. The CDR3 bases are TGTGCCAGCAGTTACTCGCAGAGAATGCCAGGGAACTTATACGAGCAGTACTTC. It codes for CASSYSQRMPGNLYEQYF.

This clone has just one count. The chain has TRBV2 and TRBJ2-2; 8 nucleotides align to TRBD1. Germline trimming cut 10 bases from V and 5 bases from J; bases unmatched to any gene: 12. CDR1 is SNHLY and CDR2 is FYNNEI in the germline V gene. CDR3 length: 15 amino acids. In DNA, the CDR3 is TGTGCCATCCGATCCGGGACAGGTCTGACCGGGGAGCTGTTTTTT. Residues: CAIRSGTGLTGELFF.

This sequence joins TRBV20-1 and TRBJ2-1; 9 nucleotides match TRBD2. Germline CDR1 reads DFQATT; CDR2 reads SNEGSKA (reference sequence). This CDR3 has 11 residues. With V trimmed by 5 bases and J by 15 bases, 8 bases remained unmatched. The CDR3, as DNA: TGCAGTGCTCAAATAGCGGGGGTGGGGTTCTTC. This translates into CSAQIAGVGFF.

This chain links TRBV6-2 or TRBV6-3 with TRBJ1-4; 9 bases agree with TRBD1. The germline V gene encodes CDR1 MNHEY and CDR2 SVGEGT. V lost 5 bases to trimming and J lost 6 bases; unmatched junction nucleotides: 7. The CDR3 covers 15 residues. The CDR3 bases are TGTGCCAGCAGTGACCCGGGACAGGGAGATGAAAAACTGTTTTTT. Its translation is CASSDPGQGDEKLFF.

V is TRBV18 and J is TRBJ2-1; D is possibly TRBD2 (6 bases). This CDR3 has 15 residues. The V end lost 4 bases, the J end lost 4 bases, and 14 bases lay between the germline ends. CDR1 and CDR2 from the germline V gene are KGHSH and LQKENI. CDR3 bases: TGTGCCAGCTCACGACTAGAATTGTCTTACAATGAGCAGTTCTTC. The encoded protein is CASSRLELSYNEQFF.

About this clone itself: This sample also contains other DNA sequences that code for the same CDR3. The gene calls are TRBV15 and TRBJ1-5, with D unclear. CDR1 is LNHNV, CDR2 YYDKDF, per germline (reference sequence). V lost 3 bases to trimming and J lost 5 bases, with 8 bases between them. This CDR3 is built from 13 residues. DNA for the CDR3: TGTGCCACCAGCAGGGACGGTTATCAGCCCCAGCATTTT. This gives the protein CATSRDGYQPQHF.

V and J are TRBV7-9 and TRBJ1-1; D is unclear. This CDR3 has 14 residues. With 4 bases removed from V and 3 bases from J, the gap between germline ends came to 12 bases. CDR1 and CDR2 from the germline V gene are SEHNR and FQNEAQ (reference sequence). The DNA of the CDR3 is TGTGCCAGCAGCTCAGAACCGGTCCACACTGAAGCTTTCTTT. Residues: CASSSEPVHTEAFF.

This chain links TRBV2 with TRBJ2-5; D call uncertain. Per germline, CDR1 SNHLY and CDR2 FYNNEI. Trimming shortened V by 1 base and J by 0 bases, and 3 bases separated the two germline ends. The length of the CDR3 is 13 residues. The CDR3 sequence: CASSEVNQETQYF. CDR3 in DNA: TGTGCCAGCAGTGAAGTCAACCAAGAGACCCAGTACTTC.

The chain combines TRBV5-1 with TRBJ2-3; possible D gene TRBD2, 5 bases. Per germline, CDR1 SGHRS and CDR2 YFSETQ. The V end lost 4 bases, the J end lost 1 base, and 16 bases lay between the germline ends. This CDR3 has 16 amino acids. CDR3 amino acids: CASSLLDIGGTDTQYF. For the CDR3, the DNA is TGCGCCAGCAGCCTACTAGATATTGGGGGCACAGATACGCAGTATTTT.

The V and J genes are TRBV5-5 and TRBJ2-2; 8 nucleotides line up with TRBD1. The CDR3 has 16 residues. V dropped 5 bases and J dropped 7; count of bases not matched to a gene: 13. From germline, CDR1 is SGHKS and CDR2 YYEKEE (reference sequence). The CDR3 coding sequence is TGTGCCAGCAGACCTAGGACGGGACAGGTACACGGGGAGCTGTTTTTT. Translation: CASRPRTGQVHGELFF.

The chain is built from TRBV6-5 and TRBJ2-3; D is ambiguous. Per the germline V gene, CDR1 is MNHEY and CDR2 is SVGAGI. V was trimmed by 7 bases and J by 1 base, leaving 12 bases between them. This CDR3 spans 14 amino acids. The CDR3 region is CASTIPGGTDTQYF. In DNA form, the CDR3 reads TGTGCCAGCACCATCCCGGGTGGCACAGATACGCAGTATTTT.

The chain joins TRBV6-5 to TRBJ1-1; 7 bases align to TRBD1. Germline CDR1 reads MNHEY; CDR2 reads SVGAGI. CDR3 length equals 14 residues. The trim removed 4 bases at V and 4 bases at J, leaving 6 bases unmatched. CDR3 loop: CASSLQGRGTEAFF. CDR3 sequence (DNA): TGTGCCAGCAGTTTACAGGGGAGGGGCACTGAAGCTTTCTTT.

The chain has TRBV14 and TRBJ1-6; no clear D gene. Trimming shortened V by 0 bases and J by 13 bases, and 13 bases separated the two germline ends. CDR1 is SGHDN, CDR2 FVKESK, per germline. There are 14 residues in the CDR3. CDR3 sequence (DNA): TGTGCCAGCAGCCAAGATCGGCCGGCCCTTCCCCTCCACTTT. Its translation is CASSQDRPALPLHF.

The CDR3 nucleotides are TGTGCCAGCAGCTTAAAGGCTAGGCAGGGGGACTACGAGCAGTACTTC. Amino acids: CASSLKARQGDYEQYF. This chain links TRBV7-8 with TRBJ2-7, with 7 bases that match TRBD1. The CDR3 contains 16 residues. CDR1 SGHVS and CDR2 FQNEAQ come from the germline V gene. J lost 3 bases, V lost 2 bases, and 10 bases had no gene match.

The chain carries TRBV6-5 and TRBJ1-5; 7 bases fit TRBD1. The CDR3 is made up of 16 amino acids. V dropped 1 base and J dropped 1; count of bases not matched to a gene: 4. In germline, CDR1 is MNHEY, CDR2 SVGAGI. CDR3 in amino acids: CASSYYTGASNQPQHF. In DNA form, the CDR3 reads TGTGCCAGCAGTTACTACACAGGGGCCAGCAATCAGCCCCAGCATTTT.

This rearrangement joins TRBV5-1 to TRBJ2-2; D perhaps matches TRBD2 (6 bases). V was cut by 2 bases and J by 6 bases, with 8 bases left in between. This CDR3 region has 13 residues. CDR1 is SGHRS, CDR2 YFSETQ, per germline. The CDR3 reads CASSFGGAGELFF. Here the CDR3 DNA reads TGCGCCAGCAGCTTCGGAGGGGCCGGGGAGCTGTTTTTT.

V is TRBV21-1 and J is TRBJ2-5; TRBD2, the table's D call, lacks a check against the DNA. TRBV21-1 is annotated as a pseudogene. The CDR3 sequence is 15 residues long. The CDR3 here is CASSKTTGTPETQYF. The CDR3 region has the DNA TGTGCCAGCAGCAAAACGACGGGAACCCCAGAGACCCAGTACTTC.